This T cell receptor beta chain originates from a study of cytomegalovirus exposure and HLA in healthy donors. Findings and limits, study-wide: According to the study, around 150 TCR beta chains were cytomegalovirus-associated. Reportedly, diagnosis of cytomegalovirus status by the classifier showed high specificity and sensitivity.

This CDR3 has 16 amino acids. V was pared by 2 bases and J by 0 bases, with 11 bases between. The germline gives CDR1 SGHRS, CDR2 YFSETQ. Comments on this clone: Its antigen is currently unknown.

The PCR made use of 60 Vbeta and 13 Jbeta primers. Repertoires were generated with immunoSEQ multiplex PCR, while TCRdb's copy carries only in-frame clones and drops some. The table lists around 190,000 clones, 79% of them singletons, with 0.69% in the top ten. Sequenced: PBMCs. The J gene is TRBJ1-4, the V gene TRBV5-1; perhaps TRBD1 as D (6 bases). This TCR came from a woman in her forties in good health and CMV-seronegative. The CDR3 protein is CASSFGTGSTNEKLFF. The CDR3 DNA reads TGCGCCAGCAGCTTCGGAACAGGGTCAACTAATGAAAAACTGTTTTTT. The whole variable domain, remainder taken from reference TRBV5-1 and TRBJ1-4, is KAGVTQTPRYLIKTRGQQVTLSCSPISGHRSVSWYQQTPGQGLQFLFEYFSETQRNKGNFPGRFSGRQFSNSRSEMNVSTLELGDSALYLCASSFGTGSTNEKLFFGSGTQLSVL.